Here is one TCR beta chain with its context. These data come from a study of blood T cell repertoires in COVID-19. In the study overall: Samples came from the United States, Italy and Spain, spanning acute and convalescent COVID-19. PBMCs, B-cell-depleted T cells, or T cells were the source of the cDNA or gDNA that made up the material.

V dropped 4 bases and J dropped 1 base, with 13 bases sitting between them. The CDR3 runs 16 residues. Germline CDR1 is LNHDA and CDR2 is SQIVND (reference sequence). Source study methods: Amplification of reference gene primers provided the estimated nucleated cell counts. Here immunoSEQ multiplex PCR was the method, and the copy in TCRdb shows in-frame clones only, minus some. V and J calls plus clone size are reproduced from that table; the DNA served to infer D and trimming. The table records about 230,000 clones, 80% to 90% of them present only once. Followed over time, Seattle patients had been enrolled while infection was active.

The rearrangement links TRBV19 to TRBJ1-4; no clear D gene. Source material: peripheral blood. The origin of this receptor is a man younger than 45 with COVID-19, enrolled during active disease. DNA of the CDR3: TGTGCCAGTAGTACGTTACGGGGTCAAACTAATGAAAAACTGTTTTTT. Its translation: CASSTLRGQTNEKLFF.